Below, 24 T cell receptor beta chains from the same sample are listed, as sequenced in a study of shared clonotypes between healthy human individuals. Clones were read by immunoSEQ multiplex PCR, and TCRdb kept only the in-frame ones, dropping some. In the table there are around 650,000 clones, approximately 96% of which are singletons. Selected positively for CCR7 and CD45RO-negative, naive CD8 cells excluded terminally differentiated effector memory CD45RA+ cells. Sequences were obtained from naive CD8+ T cells sorted from blood. Receptor source: a woman aged 25 to 45 in good health.

J is TRBJ2-1 and V is TRBV27; either TRBD1 or TRBD2 may fit D (5 bases each). This CDR3 contains 15 residues. Germline V gene data show CDR1 as MNHEY and CDR2 as SMNVEV (reference sequence). Between the trimmed V and J ends, which lost 3 bases and 10 bases, there was a span of 19 bases. The chain's CDR3 is CASSFVGTPIGEQFF. The DNA for the CDR3 is TGTGCCAGCAGTTTTGTGGGGACGCCAATCGGAGAGCAGTTCTTC.

This chain joins TRBV27 and TRBJ2-2; no firm D call. The germline gives CDR1 MNHEY, CDR2 SMNVEV (reference sequence). V lost 3 bases and J lost 5, with 10 bases in between. The CDR3 is 14 residues long. The CDR3 sequence: CASSFSPRTGELFF. DNA of the CDR3: TGTGCCAGCAGTTTTAGCCCGCGGACCGGGGAGCTGTTTTTT.

This sequence joins TRBV7-6 and TRBJ2-1; a weak D match, TRBD2 (6 bases). This CDR3 spans 17 amino acids. Germline CDR1 and CDR2: SGHVS and FNYEAQ. V was trimmed by 1 base and J by 2 bases, leaving 15 bases between them. CDR3 sequence (DNA): TGTGCCAGCAGCTTAGTCGAGTCGGGCGGGACCTACAATGAGCAGTTCTTC. It yields the protein CASSLVESGGTYNEQFF.

The chain recombines TRBV5-6 with TRBJ1-5; the match to TRBD1 covers 7 bases. Germline CDR1 and CDR2: SGHDT and YYEEEE. V gave up 4 bases and J gave up 4 bases; unmatched junction bases: 2. The CDR3 runs to 13 residues. The CDR3 DNA sequence: TGTGCCAGCAGCCTACAGGGGAATCAGCCCCAGCATTTT. Translated, it gives CASSLQGNQPQHF. Looking up the rest from reference TRBV5-6 and TRBJ1-5 gives the full variable domain: DAGVTQSPTHLIKTRGQQVTLRCSPKSGHDTVSWYQQALGQGPQFIFQYYEEEERQRGNFPDRFSGHQFPNYSSELNVNALLLGDSALYLCASSLQGNQPQHFGDGTRLSIL.

This chain uses TRBV4-2 with TRBJ2-7; the match to TRBD2 covers 8 bases. This CDR3 region has 15 residues. Germline CDR1 reads LGHNA; CDR2 reads YNFKEQ. The junction had 9 bases not matched to a gene; V was cut back by 4 bases and J by 4 bases. CDR3 DNA: TGTGCCAGCAGCCTCGCCAGCGGGAGTCAGTACGAGCAGTACTTC. This codes for CASSLASGSQYEQYF.

This clone appeared once. The J gene is TRBJ2-3, the V gene TRBV6-6; 9 bases are a match to TRBD2. Trimming at V came to 5 bases and at J to 4 bases, leaving 7 bases not matched to a gene. From germline, CDR1 is MNHNY and CDR2 SVGAGI (reference sequence). The CDR3 extends over 15 amino acids. CDR3 bases: TGTGCCAGCAGTACCGGTAGCGGGAGCCCAGATACGCAGTATTTT. Translated, it gives CASSTGSGSPDTQYF.

J is TRBJ2-2 and V is TRBV9; 12 nucleotides match TRBD2. The CDR3 totals 15 residues. The germline V gene encodes CDR1 SGDLS and CDR2 YYNGEE. The V gene end was trimmed by 5 bases and the J gene end by 14 bases; junction bases not matched to a gene: 13. The CDR3 DNA reads as TGTGCCAGCAGAGCCCGACTAGCGGGAGTTGACGGTCTGTTTTTT. Translation gives CASRARLAGVDGLFF.

Here the CDR3 reads CASSQDLFWTEAFF. CDR3 DNA: TGCGCCAGCAGCCAAGATCTATTTTGGACTGAAGCTTTCTTT. The chain has TRBV4-1 and TRBJ1-1, with D unresolved. The V end was cut by 0 bases, the J end by 5 bases, with 10 bases between. This CDR3 is 14 amino acids long. The germline gives CDR1 MGHRA, CDR2 YSYEKL.

This clone was detected once. The genes are TRBV29-1 and TRBJ1-3, with D maybe TRBD1 (5 bases). CDR1 and CDR2 (germline): SQVTM, ANQGSEA. V gave up 5 bases and J gave up 0 bases, with 17 bases separating them. CDR3 length: 16 amino acids. The CDR3 loop reads CSVRGTRGVSGNTIYF. DNA of the CDR3: TGCAGCGTTCGGGGGACTAGGGGTGTCTCTGGAAACACCATATATTTT. Full variable domain (remainder filled in from reference TRBV29-1 and TRBJ1-3): SAVISQKPSRDICQRGTSLTIQCQVDSQVTMMFWYRQQPGQSLTLIATANQGSEATYESGFVIDKFPISRPNLTFSTLTVSNMSPEDSSIYLCSVRGTRGVSGNTIYFGEGSWLTVV.

The rearrangement uses TRBV13 and TRBJ2-3; D is uncertain. This CDR3 contains 12 residues. Germline CDR1 reads PRHDT; CDR2 reads FYEKMQ (reference sequence). The V end lost 3 bases, the J end lost 13 bases, and 14 bases lay between the germline ends. CDR3 in DNA: TGTGCCAGCAGCTTTAATGCGGACCATAAGTATTTT. Protein: CASSFNADHKYF. Variable domain in full (rest from reference TRBV13 and TRBJ2-3): AAGVIQSPRHLIKEKRETATLKCYPIPRHDTVYWYQQGPGQDPQFLISFYEKMQSDKGSIPDRFSAQQFSDYHSELNMSSLELGDSALYFCASSFNADHKYFGPGTRLTVL.

In DNA, the CDR3 is TGTGCCAGCAGCCAGATTGGAACAGATCGACAGCCCCAGCATTTT. Translating it yields CASSQIGTDRQPQHF. The rearrangement links TRBV4-2 to TRBJ1-5; D is ambiguous. V lost 3 bases and J lost 7, with 16 bases in between. Per the germline V gene, CDR1 is LGHNA and CDR2 is YNFKEQ. This CDR3 spans 15 amino acids.

The chain uses TRBV10-3 and TRBJ2-5, with TRBD2 identical over 7 bases. CDR1 ENHRY and CDR2 SYGVKD come from the germline V gene. V was pared by 0 bases and J by 0 bases, with 7 bases of the junction left unmatched. CDR3 length equals 17 residues. This chain's CDR3 is CAISESKSSGYQETQYF. For the CDR3, the DNA is TGTGCCATCAGTGAGTCGAAAAGTAGCGGGTACCAAGAGACCCAGTACTTC.

The chain uses TRBV11-2 and TRBJ2-7, with unresolved D. CDR1 is SGHAT, CDR2 FQNNGV, per germline. V lost 4 bases and J lost 0, with 13 bases in between. This CDR3 spans 15 amino acids. Written as DNA, the CDR3 is TGTGCCAGCAGCTCACGCGTATTGAGCTCCTACGAGCAGTACTTC. It is translated as CASSSRVLSSYEQYF.

The chain recombines TRBV13 with TRBJ2-1; D unclear. The CDR3 sequence is 12 residues long. Germline V lookup: CDR1 PRHDT, CDR2 FYEKMQ (reference sequence). Trimming shortened V by 1 base and J by 13 bases, and 11 bases separated the two germline ends. The CDR3 loop is CASSLVAKDQFF. For the CDR3, the DNA is TGTGCCAGCAGCTTAGTGGCAAAAGATCAGTTCTTC.

A single count supports this clone. The chain joins TRBV27 to TRBJ2-1; D is perhaps TRBD2 (5 bases). Germline values: CDR1 MNHEY, CDR2 SMNVEV (reference sequence). V lost 0 bases to trimming and J lost 7 bases, with 13 bases between them. CDR3 length: 15 residues. The CDR3 coding sequence is TGTGCCAGCAGTTTATCGACTACCCTAGGGAATGAGCAGTTCTTC. Its protein product is CASSLSTTLGNEQFF.

This clone was seen only once. The V and J genes are TRBV9 and TRBJ1-1; D remains ambiguous. From germline, CDR1 is SGDLS and CDR2 YYNGEE. Trimming took 2 bases from V and 5 from J, leaving 16 bases between them. CDR3 length equals 15 residues. For the CDR3, the DNA is TGTGCCAGCAGCGTGGGAAACAGCGGAGGGACTGAAGCTTTCTTT. It is translated as CASSVGNSGGTEAFF.

The CDR3 loop is CASSPGSNYGYTF. The CDR3 nucleotides read TGTGCCAGCAGCCCTGGATCGAACTATGGCTACACCTTC. The V and J genes are TRBV5-4 and TRBJ1-2; D ambiguous. V was clipped by 4 bases and J by 2 bases, with 9 bases between them. The CDR3 length is 13 residues. Germline loops: CDR1 SGHNT, CDR2 YYREEE (reference sequence).

The chain combines TRBV9 with TRBJ2-3, with D unresolved. This CDR3 is 11 amino acids long. The V gene lost 3 bases and the J gene lost 5 bases, with 4 bases spanning the gap. The germline V gene encodes CDR1 SGDLS and CDR2 YYNGEE. The CDR3 loop reads CASSEGDTQYF. The CDR3 DNA reads TGTGCCAGCAGCGAAGGAGATACGCAGTATTTT.

The V gene is TRBV5-5, the J gene TRBJ2-5; possible D gene TRBD2, 6 bases. The CDR3 has 14 amino acids. V was pared by 5 bases and J by 0 bases, with 11 bases between. The germline V gene has CDR1 SGHKS and CDR2 YYEKEE (reference sequence). CDR3 sequence (DNA): TGTGCCAGCAGACCCGGGACTTACCAAGAGACCCAGTACTTC. Translating gives CASRPGTYQETQYF.

The V gene is TRBV4-2, the J gene TRBJ2-5; D perhaps matches TRBD2 (6 bases). There are 15 residues in the CDR3. The germline V gene has CDR1 LGHNA and CDR2 YNFKEQ. V lost 0 bases to trimming and J lost 5 bases, with 13 bases between them. The CDR3 here is CASSQERGSIETQYF. The CDR3 DNA is TGTGCCAGCAGCCAAGAACGGGGGAGCATTGAGACCCAGTACTTC.

This chain links TRBV27 with TRBJ1-6; TRBD1 matches 7 bases. V trimming: 4 bases; J trimming: 7 bases; junction bases outside the gene matches: 10. The CDR3 has 16 residues. Germline V gene data show CDR1 as MNHEY and CDR2 as SMNVEV (reference sequence). The CDR3 nucleotides read TGTGCCAGCAGTTCCCCCAGGGGGATCATGAATTCACCCCTCCACTTT. This encodes CASSSPRGIMNSPLHF.

The gene calls are TRBV5-1 and TRBJ2-5; perhaps D is TRBD1 or TRBD2 (5 bases each). The V end lost 3 bases, the J end lost 2 bases, and 11 bases lay between the germline ends. CDR3 length: 14 residues. Germline CDR1 and CDR2: SGHRS and YFSETQ. This chain's CDR3 is CASSWLGTQETQYF. The DNA for the CDR3 is TGCGCCAGCAGCTGGTTGGGGACGCAAGAGACCCAGTACTTC. Supplemented by reference TRBV5-1 and TRBJ2-5, the full variable domain reads KAGVTQTPRYLIKTRGQQVTLSCSPISGHRSVSWYQQTPGQGLQFLFEYFSETQRNKGNFPGRFSGRQFSNSRSEMNVSTLELGDSALYLCASSWLGTQETQYFGPGTRLLVL.

The chain is built from TRBV28 and TRBJ2-7; no clear D. V gave up 2 bases and J gave up 3 bases, with 8 bases separating them. CDR3 length equals 13 residues. The germline V gene has CDR1 MDHEN and CDR2 SYDVKM. For the CDR3, the DNA is TGTGCCAGCAGTTTAAGTCCTCTCTACGAGCAGTACTTC. Its translation is CASSLSPLYEQYF.

The chain is built from TRBV6-1 and TRBJ2-1; TRBD1 is a possible D gene (6 bases). Deletions cut 6 bases from V and 0 bases from J, with 12 bases between. Germline CDR1 MNHNS, CDR2 SASEGT. CDR3 length: 15 residues. The DNA of the CDR3 is TGTGCCAGCAGAGAAAGACAGGCCTCCTACAATGAGCAGTTCTTC. It translates to CASRERQASYNEQFF.